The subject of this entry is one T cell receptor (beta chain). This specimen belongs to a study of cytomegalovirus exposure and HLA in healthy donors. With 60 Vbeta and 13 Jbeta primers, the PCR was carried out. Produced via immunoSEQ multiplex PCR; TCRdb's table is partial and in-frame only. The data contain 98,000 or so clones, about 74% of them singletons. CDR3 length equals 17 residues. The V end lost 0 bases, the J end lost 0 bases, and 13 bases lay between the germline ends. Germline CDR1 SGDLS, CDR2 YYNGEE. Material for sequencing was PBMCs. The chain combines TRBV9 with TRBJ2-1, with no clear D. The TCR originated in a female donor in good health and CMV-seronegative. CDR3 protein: CASSVVPRLNSYNEQFF. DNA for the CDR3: TGTGCCAGCAGCGTAGTTCCCCGACTGAACTCCTACAATGAGCAGTTCTTC.